In its sample, the clone carrying this T cell receptor (beta chain) was seen many times. Its specificity is unknown. TCRdb re-called the 5' RACE reads with MiXCR, one entry per CDR3 protein. The sample lists tens of thousands of distinct CDR3 sequences, over 9% seen once, with about 1.8% in the top ten. The sample originates from a study of neurological immune-mediated disorders. CDR1 MDHEN and CDR2 SYDVKM come from the germline V gene. The CDR3 consists of 16 residues. The ends were cut back, 4 bases at V and 3 bases at J, with 15 bases in the middle. Whole-study results and caveats: The absence of any CDR3 amino acid sequence shared by expanded clones across subjects suggests that repertoires were private in all groups.

This chain uses TRBV28 with TRBJ2-2; D is possibly TRBD1 or TRBD2 (6 bases each). Sequencing used PBMCs. The source of this sequence is a middle-aged man in good health. The CDR3 DNA is TGTGCCAGCAGTTCACAGGGTAGCGGAGACACCGGGGAGCTGTTTTTT. It is translated as CASSSQGSGDTGELFF.